The rows below give T cell receptor beta chains drawn from one sample of a study of technical replicates of blood from several donors. This table comes from immunoSEQ multiplex PCR, and its TCRdb copy is limited to in-frame clones, with some not included. The sample carries about 85,000 clones, around 94% recorded once. Sequencing was performed on T cells isolated from PBMCs. The receptors originated from a human donor in good health. Each CDR3 is given with its conserved first and last residue. A D gene is named only where the DNA matches it firmly. Clone sizes are given selectively: once, few, many, or a class where the clone is expanded.

j_gene: TRBJ2-5; abundance: -; v_gene: TRBV18; d_gene: TRBD1; CDR3aa: CASSPGQGGETQYF; CDR3nt: TGTGCCAGCTCACCGGGACAGGGTGGAGAGACCCAGTACTTC
j_gene: TRBJ2-7; abundance: -; v_gene: TRBV5-6; d_gene: -; CDR3aa: CASGRSYEQYF; CDR3nt: TGTGCCAGCGGTCGGTCCTACGAGCAGTACTTC
j_gene: TRBJ2-1; abundance: -; v_gene: TRBV6-1; d_gene: -; CDR3aa: CASSGLSPTPYNEQFF; CDR3nt: TGTGCCAGCAGTGGCCTGAGTCCCACCCCCTACAATGAGCAGTTCTTC
j_gene: TRBJ1-1; abundance: -; v_gene: TRBV27; d_gene: -; CDR3aa: CASSLIPVNTEAFF; CDR3nt: TGTGCCAGCAGTTTAATCCCCGTGAACACTGAAGCTTTCTTT
j_gene: TRBJ1-1; abundance: -; v_gene: TRBV6-6; d_gene: -; CDR3aa: CASSQRSEAFF; CDR3nt: TGTGCCAGCAGCCAGAGGTCTGAAGCTTTCTTT
j_gene: TRBJ2-1; abundance: -; v_gene: TRBV5-1; d_gene: -; CDR3aa: CASSLYGPGYNEQFF; CDR3nt: TGCGCCAGCAGCTTGTATGGGCCCGGCTACAATGAGCAGTTCTTC
j_gene: TRBJ1-1; abundance: -; v_gene: TRBV28; d_gene: -; CDR3aa: CASSLTVMNTEAFF; CDR3nt: TGTGCCAGCAGTTTAACAGTGATGAACACTGAAGCTTTCTTT
j_gene: TRBJ2-7; abundance: -; v_gene: TRBV30; d_gene: -; CDR3aa: CAWSKQGLPFYEQYF; CDR3nt: TGTGCCTGGAGTAAGCAGGGGCTCCCCTTCTACGAGCAGTACTTC
j_gene: TRBJ2-3; abundance: -; v_gene: TRBV6-1; d_gene: TRBD2; CDR3aa: CASSDGLAGGPSTDTQYF; CDR3nt: TGTGCCAGCAGTGATGGACTAGCGGGGGGCCCTAGCACAGATACGCAGTATTTT
j_gene: TRBJ1-4; abundance: -; v_gene: TRBV5-4; d_gene: TRBD1; CDR3aa: CASSRTQTGGGEKLFF; CDR3nt: TGTGCCAGCAGCCGAACCCAGACAGGGGGAGGAGAAAAACTGTTTTTT
j_gene: TRBJ2-1; abundance: -; v_gene: TRBV6-6; d_gene: -; CDR3aa: CATFKTQDEQFF; CDR3nt: TGTGCCACCTTCAAGACACAGGACGAGCAGTTCTTC
j_gene: TRBJ1-5; abundance: -; v_gene: TRBV7-9; d_gene: -; CDR3aa: CASSSQGRDQPQHF; CDR3nt: TGTGCCAGCAGCTCCCAGGGTCGCGATCAGCCCCAGCATTTT
j_gene: TRBJ2-7; abundance: -; v_gene: TRBV4-1; d_gene: -; CDR3aa: CASSQGQGIYEQYF; CDR3nt: TGCGCCAGCAGCCAAGGGCAGGGTATATACGAGCAGTACTTC
j_gene: TRBJ1-1; abundance: -; v_gene: TRBV6-5; d_gene: -; CDR3aa: CASSLSTANTEAFF; CDR3nt: TGTGCCAGCAGTCTGTCGACAGCTAACACTGAAGCTTTCTTT
j_gene: TRBJ2-1; abundance: -; v_gene: TRBV19; d_gene: -; CDR3aa: CASRYIGEQFF; CDR3nt: TGTGCCAGTAGGTACATCGGGGAGCAGTTCTTC
j_gene: TRBJ1-3; abundance: -; v_gene: TRBV6-5; d_gene: TRBD1; CDR3aa: CATATGDSGNTIYF; CDR3nt: TGTGCCACCGCGACAGGGGATTCTGGAAACACCATATATTTT
j_gene: TRBJ2-1; abundance: -; v_gene: TRBV4-2; d_gene: TRBD2; CDR3aa: CASSQDKRESYNEQFF; CDR3nt: TGTGCCAGCAGCCAAGATAAGCGGGAGTCCTACAATGAGCAGTTCTTC
j_gene: TRBJ2-4; abundance: -; v_gene: TRBV30; d_gene: -; CDR3aa: CAWTYRVSAKNIQYF; CDR3nt: TGTGCCTGGACGTACAGGGTGTCGGCCAAAAACATTCAGTACTTC
j_gene: TRBJ2-7; abundance: -; v_gene: TRBV7-9; d_gene: TRBD2; CDR3aa: CASGGSSYEQYF; CDR3nt: TGTGCCAGCGGCGGGAGCTCCTACGAGCAGTACTTC
j_gene: TRBJ1-5; abundance: -; v_gene: TRBV15; d_gene: TRBD1; CDR3aa: CATSTGTGGNQPQHF; CDR3nt: TGTGCCACCAGCACAGGGACAGGGGGCAATCAGCCCCAGCATTTT
j_gene: TRBJ2-1; abundance: -; v_gene: TRBV18; d_gene: TRBD1; CDR3aa: CASSESTGAPYNEQFF; CDR3nt: TGTGCCAGCTCAGAATCGACAGGGGCACCGTACAATGAGCAGTTCTTC
j_gene: TRBJ2-1; abundance: -; v_gene: TRBV7-9; d_gene: TRBD1; CDR3aa: CASSLRQGMDEQFF; CDR3nt: TGTGCCAGCAGCTTAAGACAGGGGATGGATGAGCAGTTCTTC
j_gene: TRBJ1-1; abundance: -; v_gene: TRBV25-1; d_gene: -; CDR3aa: CASGRGAEAFF; CDR3nt: TGTGCCAGCGGGCGCGGGGCTGAAGCTTTCTTT
j_gene: TRBJ2-7; abundance: -; v_gene: TRBV6-1; d_gene: -; CDR3aa: CASSDRQWISYEQYF; CDR3nt: TGTGCCAGCAGTGACCGACAGTGGATCTCCTACGAGCAGTACTTC
j_gene: TRBJ1-2; abundance: -; v_gene: TRBV28; d_gene: TRBD1; CDR3aa: CASSWSRGRDGYTF; CDR3nt: TGTGCCAGCAGTTGGAGCAGGGGGCGCGACGGCTACACCTTC
j_gene: TRBJ2-5; abundance: -; v_gene: TRBV5-1; d_gene: -; CDR3aa: CASRGQETQYF; CDR3nt: TGCGCCAGCAGGGGGCAGGAGACCCAGTACTTC
j_gene: TRBJ2-1; abundance: -; v_gene: TRBV28; d_gene: TRBD2; CDR3aa: CASSLIPVLAGVSNEQFF; CDR3nt: TGTGCCAGCAGTTTGATTCCCGTACTAGCGGGAGTCAGCAATGAGCAGTTCTTC
j_gene: TRBJ1-3; abundance: -; v_gene: TRBV6-1; d_gene: -; CDR3aa: CASSDRRAEGNTIYF; CDR3nt: TGTGCCAGCAGTGACAGGCGGGCAGAGGGAAACACCATATATTTT
j_gene: TRBJ1-2; abundance: -; v_gene: TRBV7-8; d_gene: -; CDR3aa: CASSKGGDPYTF; CDR3nt: TGTGCCAGCAGCAAAGGGGGGGACCCCTACACCTTC
j_gene: TRBJ2-7; abundance: -; v_gene: TRBV19; d_gene: TRBD2; CDR3aa: CASKWGTSGAYEQYF; CDR3nt: TGTGCCAGCAAGTGGGGGACTAGCGGAGCTTACGAGCAGTACTTC
j_gene: TRBJ1-5; abundance: -; v_gene: TRBV20-1; d_gene: -; CDR3aa: CSARGIQPQHF; CDR3nt: TGCAGTGCCCGAGGTATTCAGCCCCAGCATTTT
j_gene: TRBJ2-7; abundance: -; v_gene: TRBV6-1; d_gene: TRBD1; CDR3aa: CASSVIQGGPYEQYF; CDR3nt: TGTGCCAGCAGTGTTATACAGGGGGGCCCCTACGAGCAGTACTTC
j_gene: TRBJ1-5; abundance: few; v_gene: TRBV7-9; d_gene: TRBD1; CDR3aa: CASSNRDSYSNQPQHF; CDR3nt: TGTGCCAGCAGCAACAGGGACAGTTATAGCAATCAGCCCCAGCATTTT
j_gene: TRBJ1-1; abundance: -; v_gene: TRBV5-1; d_gene: -; CDR3aa: CASSLSSNPEAFF; CDR3nt: TGCGCCAGCAGCTTGTCTAGTAATCCTGAAGCTTTCTTT
j_gene: TRBJ2-7; abundance: -; v_gene: TRBV5-1; d_gene: -; CDR3aa: CATKGEYEQYF; CDR3nt: TGCGCCACCAAGGGGGAATACGAGCAGTACTTC
j_gene: TRBJ1-6; abundance: -; v_gene: TRBV19; d_gene: -; CDR3aa: CASRWWGDSPLHF; CDR3nt: TGTGCCAGTAGGTGGTGGGGAGATTCACCCCTCCACTTT
j_gene: TRBJ2-1; abundance: -; v_gene: TRBV7-6; d_gene: TRBD2; CDR3aa: CASSFRLAGASNEQFF; CDR3nt: TGTGCCAGCAGCTTCCGGCTAGCGGGGGCGTCGAATGAGCAGTTCTTC
j_gene: TRBJ2-5; abundance: -; v_gene: TRBV7-2; d_gene: TRBD2; CDR3aa: CASSFFRSGGALETQYF; CDR3nt: TGTGCCAGCAGCTTCTTTAGAAGCGGGGGGGCCTTAGAGACCCAGTACTTC
j_gene: TRBJ2-5; abundance: -; v_gene: TRBV5-4; d_gene: -; CDR3aa: CASSLDPEETQYF; CDR3nt: TGTGCCAGCAGCTTAGATCCGGAAGAGACCCAGTACTTC
j_gene: TRBJ2-7; abundance: -; v_gene: TRBV6-5; d_gene: TRBD1; CDR3aa: CASSYGRGPYEQYF; CDR3nt: TGTGCCAGCAGTTACGGCAGGGGGCCGTACGAGCAGTACTTC
j_gene: TRBJ1-5; abundance: -; v_gene: TRBV2; d_gene: TRBD1; CDR3aa: CASNFMGQGSQPQHF; CDR3nt: TGTGCCAGCAACTTTATGGGACAGGGCTCTCAGCCCCAGCATTTT
j_gene: TRBJ2-2; abundance: -; v_gene: TRBV30; d_gene: -; CDR3aa: CAWRSGTGELFF; CDR3nt: TGTGCCTGGAGGTCGGGTACCGGGGAGCTGTTTTTT
j_gene: TRBJ1-2; abundance: -; v_gene: TRBV10-1; d_gene: -; CDR3aa: CASSESGTYGYTF; CDR3nt: TGCGCCAGCAGTGAGTCCGGGACTTATGGCTACACCTTC
j_gene: TRBJ1-6; abundance: -; v_gene: TRBV10-3; d_gene: -; CDR3aa: CAISPGPHRDSPLHF; CDR3nt: TGTGCCATCAGTCCCGGTCCCCACAGGGATTCACCCCTCCACTTT
j_gene: TRBJ2-1; abundance: -; v_gene: TRBV5-1; d_gene: -; CDR3aa: CASSLGGLNNEQFF; CDR3nt: TGCGCCAGCAGCTTGGGAGGACTGAACAATGAGCAGTTCTTC
j_gene: TRBJ2-5; abundance: -; v_gene: TRBV30; d_gene: TRBD2; CDR3aa: CAWSVPGGTQYF; CDR3nt: TGTGCCTGGAGTGTACCGGGGGGGACCCAGTACTTC
j_gene: TRBJ2-2; abundance: -; v_gene: TRBV7-9; d_gene: -; CDR3aa: CASSSSMGFGELFF; CDR3nt: TGTGCCAGCAGCTCGTCCATGGGCTTCGGGGAGCTGTTTTTT
j_gene: TRBJ2-7; abundance: -; v_gene: TRBV28; d_gene: -; CDR3aa: CASSTTGTRTYEQYF; CDR3nt: TGTGCCAGCAGTACCACCGGGACACGCACCTACGAGCAGTACTTC
j_gene: TRBJ1-1; abundance: -; v_gene: TRBV6-4; d_gene: -; CDR3aa: CASSDSAGLKAFF; CDR3nt: TGTGCCAGCAGTGACTCGGCGGGGTTGAAAGCTTTCTTT
j_gene: TRBJ2-7; abundance: -; v_gene: TRBV19; d_gene: -; CDR3aa: CASSIAGGTYEQYF; CDR3nt: TGTGCCAGTAGTATAGCCGGCGGAACCTACGAGCAGTACTTC
j_gene: TRBJ2-1; abundance: -; v_gene: TRBV5-1; d_gene: -; CDR3aa: CASSVMVSSSYNEQFF; CDR3nt: TGCGCCAGCAGCGTGATGGTGTCCAGCTCCTACAATGAGCAGTTCTTC
j_gene: TRBJ2-2; abundance: -; v_gene: TRBV4-1; d_gene: -; CDR3aa: CASSQDPGRSGELFF; CDR3nt: TGCGCCAGCAGCCAAGATCCGGGGAGGTCCGGGGAGCTGTTTTTT
j_gene: TRBJ2-1; abundance: -; v_gene: TRBV14; d_gene: -; CDR3aa: CASSPELLFHEQFF; CDR3nt: TGTGCCAGCAGCCCTGAGCTTCTATTCCATGAGCAGTTCTTC
j_gene: TRBJ2-2; abundance: -; v_gene: TRBV21-1; d_gene: -; CDR3aa: CASSKEMASCAGELFF; CDR3nt: TGTGCCAGCAGCAAAGAGATGGCTAGTTGCGCCGGGGAGCTGTTTTTT